A single sample gave rise to the 27 T cell receptor beta chains below, sequenced in a study of T cells in Graves' hyperthyroidism and ophthalmopathy. TCR beta CDR3 region amplification was performed from RNA transcripts. First-round RT-PCR targeting the TCR CDR3 was performed with the HTBI primer set. TCRdb processed the multiplex PCR reads anew with MiXCR; each CDR3 protein has one entry. This table holds around 600,000 distinct CDR3 sequences, just under 45% found once. Sequencing was done on a sample of peripheral blood or thyroid tissue (not recorded which). The source of these receptors is an adult man with Graves' disease, either hyperthyroidism or ophthalmopathy (not recorded which).

The chain recombines TRBV10-3 with TRBJ1-4; the D is unclear. Germline V gene lookup returns CDR1 ENHRY and CDR2 SYGVKD. This CDR3 region has 14 residues. V was shortened by 7 bases and J by 4 bases, with 13 bases between the two germline ends. In DNA form, the CDR3 reads TGTGCCATCAAGACCGACGGAAATAATGAAAAACTGTTTTTT. Encoded protein: CAIKTDGNNEKLFF.

This chain joins TRBV25-1 and TRBJ2-7; 11 bases align to TRBD1. The CDR3 extends over 15 amino acids. Germline lookup yields CDR1 MGHDK and CDR2 SYGVNS. Trimming took 2 bases from V and 0 from J; bases not matched to a gene: 0. DNA of the CDR3: TGTGCCAGCAGTGAAGGGACAGGGGGCTCCTACGAGCAGTACTTC. It is translated as CASSEGTGGSYEQYF.

The CDR3 region has the DNA TGTGCCAGCAGTGAGGAGGGAACTCATCAGCCCCAGCATTTT. This sequence encodes CASSEEGTHQPQHF. The genes are TRBV2 and TRBJ1-5; D is uncertain. Germline CDR1 SNHLY, CDR2 FYNNEI. The CDR3 contains 14 residues. V was clipped by 3 bases and J by 5 bases, with 11 bases between them.

This clonotype was detected only a few times. The V gene is TRBV7-9, the J gene TRBJ2-5; 8 bases fit TRBD2. Germline V gene lookup returns CDR1 SEHNR and CDR2 FQNEAQ (reference sequence). The ends lost 4 bases at V and 5 bases at J; junction bases unmatched: 12. The CDR3 totals 16 residues. The CDR3 here is CASSYLGGASMETQYF. The CDR3 DNA reads TGTGCCAGCAGCTACCTCGGGGGGGCATCGATGGAGACCCAGTACTTC.

This clonotype was seen more than once but under ten times. The V and J genes are TRBV6-5 and TRBJ2-7; no clear D. This CDR3 is built from 8 residues. Looked up from germline, CDR1 is MNHEY and CDR2 is SVGAGI. Trimming left V 5 bases short and J 9 bases short, with 2 bases between. The CDR3 nucleotides read TGTGCCAGCAGTGCGCAGTACTTC. The encoded protein is CASSAQYF.

This clonotype showed up many times. The rearrangement joins TRBV15 to TRBJ2-7; D is possibly TRBD1 (6 bases). The CDR3 covers 14 residues. Trimming took 3 bases from V and 6 from J, leaving 15 bases between them. Germline assignment: CDR1 LNHNV and CDR2 YYDKDF (reference sequence). This CDR3 is CATSRNREGSEQYF. CDR3 in DNA: TGTGCCACCAGCAGGAACAGGGAAGGGTCCGAGCAGTACTTC.

This clonotype was seen many times. The chain joins TRBV7-2 to TRBJ1-6, with D hard to call. V lost 1 base to trimming and J lost 8 bases, with 9 bases between them. CDR3 length: 14 residues. Germline values: CDR1 SGHTA, CDR2 FQGNSA. CDR3 sequence reads: CASSLDTTYSPLHF. The CDR3 coding sequence is TGTGCCAGCAGCTTAGACACGACCTATTCACCCCTCCACTTT.

A remark on this clonotype: A read error is possible here, since a much larger clone lies one base away. The chain uses TRBV7-9 and TRBJ2-7, with unresolved D. Germline CDR1 SEHNR, CDR2 FQNEAQ (reference sequence). The CDR3 extends over 12 amino acids. CDR3 coding DNA: TGTGCCAGCAGCTCACTCCTGGGCGAGCAGTGCTTC. Translation: CASSSLLGEQCF.

The V call is TRBV24-1, the J call TRBJ1-5; D perhaps matches TRBD1 (5 bases). The CDR3 loop spans 15 amino acids. The V end was cut by 12 bases, the J end by 2 bases, with 19 bases between. Germline CDR1 reads KGHDR; CDR2 reads SFDVKD. CDR3 protein: CAWSGGTSGNQPQHF. DNA for the CDR3: TGTGCCTGGAGCGGGGGGACGTCGGGCAATCAGCCCCAGCATTTT.

This clonotype was picked up many times. The V gene is TRBV7-2, the J gene TRBJ1-4; D uncertain. The ends were cut back, 5 bases at V and 8 bases at J, with 9 bases in the middle. Germline V lookup: CDR1 SGHTA, CDR2 FQGNSA. The CDR3 is 12 residues long. CDR3 in DNA: TGTGCCAGCAGCCAGGACGCGGAAAAACTGTTTTTT. Amino acids: CASSQDAEKLFF.

The chain recombines TRBV20-1 with TRBJ1-1, with 7 bases matching TRBD1. The V gene's germline CDR1 is DFQATT and CDR2 SNEGSKA (reference sequence). This CDR3 has 14 residues. Trimming took 0 bases from V and 6 from J; bases not matched to a gene: 7. The CDR3 loop is CSARDYDRAAEAFF. CDR3 in DNA: TGCAGTGCTAGAGATTATGACAGGGCAGCTGAAGCTTTCTTT.

The chain combines TRBV29-1 with TRBJ1-2; D is uncertain. Trimming removed 4 bases at V and 4 bases at J, with 13 bases between. The CDR3 loop spans 13 amino acids. The germline gives CDR1 SQVTM, CDR2 ANQGSEA. CDR3 amino acids: CSVVAGGSYGYTF. In nucleotides, the CDR3 is TGCAGCGTTGTAGCGGGAGGTTCCTATGGCTACACCTTC.

About this clonotype itself: A much larger clone lies one base from this, so it may be a read error. This likely comes from a read error, as the CDR3 has no conserved phenylalanine or tryptophan at its end. The chain has TRBV7-8 and TRBJ1-3, with D unresolved. Germline V gene data show CDR1 as SGHVS and CDR2 as FQNEAQ. Deletions cut 5 bases from V and 3 bases from J, with 11 bases between. The CDR3 runs 14 residues. The CDR3 DNA is TGTGCCAGCAGCCTCGGACTGAATGGAAACACCATATATCTT. Translation gives CASSLGLNGNTIYL.

This clonotype has a handful of counts. This sequence may be a read error, since a much larger clone differs from it by one base. V and J are TRBV5-1 and TRBJ1-1; weak D call: TRBD1 (5 bases). Germline values: CDR1 SGHRS, CDR2 YFSETQ. This CDR3 has 14 residues. Trimming removed 0 bases from V and 1 base from J, with 7 bases in between. The CDR3 protein is CASSLDGQNTEAFF. The CDR3 bases are TGCGCCAGCAGCTTGGATGGACAGAACACTGAAGCTTTCTTT.

This clonotype was recorded many times. This chain joins TRBV5-1 and TRBJ1-1; D call uncertain. Germline lookup yields CDR1 SGHRS and CDR2 YFSETQ. V was shortened by 4 bases and J by 4 bases, with 14 bases between the two germline ends. This CDR3 has 14 amino acids. The CDR3 nucleotides are TGCGCCAGCAGCCCGTTACAGAGACCCACTGAAGCTTTCTTT. This sequence encodes CASSPLQRPTEAFF. The full variable domain, its missing parts supplied by reference TRBV5-1 and TRBJ1-1, is KAGVTQTPRYLIKTRGQQVTLSCSPISGHRSVSWYQQTPGQGLQFLFEYFSETQRNKGNFPGRFSGRQFSNSRSEMNVSTLELGDSALYLCASSPLQRPTEAFFGQGTRLTVV.

This clonotype has at least ten counts. The rearrangement links TRBV19 to TRBJ1-1; 7 nucleotides match TRBD1. Germline V lookup: CDR1 LNHDA, CDR2 SQIVND (reference sequence). The CDR3 runs 14 residues. Germline trimming cut 9 bases from V and 1 base from J; bases unmatched to any gene: 8. The chain's CDR3 is CASTTGTANTEAFF. For the CDR3, the DNA is TGTGCCAGCACCACCGGGACAGCGAACACTGAAGCTTTCTTT. The whole variable domain, remainder taken from reference TRBV19 and TRBJ1-1, is DGGITQSPKYLFRKEGQNVTLSCEQNLNHDAMYWYRQDPGQGLRLIYYSQIVNDFQKGDIAEGYSVSREKKESFPLTVTSAQKNPTAFYLCASTTGTANTEAFFGQGTRLTVV.

This clonotype was seen only a few times. The chain couples TRBV20-1 to TRBJ2-2; D is unresolved. This CDR3 region has 16 residues. Germline V CDR1 and CDR2: DFQATT, SNEGSKA (reference sequence). Trimming cost V 2 bases and J 1 base, with 14 bases left between them. The DNA of the CDR3 is TGCAGTGCTAGAAGGACCGGACGAGTGAACACCGGGGAGCTGTTTTTT. It is translated as CSARRTGRVNTGELFF.

This clonotype was observed a handful of times. The J gene is TRBJ1-2, the V gene TRBV6-5; TRBD1 is a possible D gene (5 bases). Germline CDR1 and CDR2: MNHEY and SVGAGI. Trimming removed 6 bases from V and 2 bases from J, with 10 bases in between. There are 13 residues in the CDR3. As DNA, the CDR3 is TGTGCCAGCAGACCCGGACAAAACTATGGCTACACCTTC. Residues: CASRPGQNYGYTF.

This chain joins TRBV20-1 and TRBJ2-7, with TRBD1 matching over 9 bases. Germline loops: CDR1 DFQATT, CDR2 SNEGSKA (reference sequence). The CDR3 covers 15 residues. Unmatched junction bases numbered 8, after V lost 5 bases and J lost 0 bases. The CDR3 sequence is CSADTGTGLSYEQYF. CDR3 DNA: TGCAGTGCTGATACCGGGACAGGGCTCTCCTACGAGCAGTACTTC.

In DNA form, the CDR3 reads TGTGCCATCAGTGGTAAGACGTGGACAGGGACCGGTGAAAAACTGTTTTTT. Its protein is CAISGKTWTGTGEKLFF. The V and J genes are TRBV10-3 and TRBJ1-4; 8 bases fit TRBD1. Germline assignment: CDR1 ENHRY and CDR2 SYGVKD. CDR3 length equals 17 residues. V was clipped by 4 bases and J by 7 bases; unmatched bases: 14.

The gene calls are TRBV12-3 or TRBV12-4 and TRBJ1-2; D gene unclear. The CDR3 runs to 13 residues. V was shortened by 7 bases and J by 1 base, with 10 bases between the two germline ends. CDR3 sequence reads: CASNTRNNYGYTF. Written as DNA, the CDR3 is TGTGCCAGCAACACCAGGAATAACTATGGCTACACCTTC.

The V gene is TRBV20-1, the J gene TRBJ1-3; 8 positions agree with TRBD1. CDR1 is DFQATT and CDR2 is SNEGSKA in the germline V gene (reference sequence). V trimming: 5 bases; J trimming: 0 bases; junction bases outside the gene matches: 3. The CDR3 sequence is 14 residues long. The CDR3 sequence: CSARGQDSGNTIYF. The CDR3 bases are TGCAGTGCTCGGGGACAGGACTCTGGAAACACCATATATTTT.

The sample holds many counts of this clonotype. The chain recombines TRBV29-1 with TRBJ1-1, with 8 bases that match TRBD1. The CDR3 covers 13 residues. Losses at the gene ends were 6 bases for V and 1 base for J; bases not matched to a gene: 4. Germline V CDR1 and CDR2: SQVTM, ANQGSEA. CDR3 residues: CSVSDRANTEAFF. The CDR3 region has the DNA TGCAGCGTCTCGGACAGGGCGAACACTGAAGCTTTCTTT.

This clonotype was found once. The rearrangement uses TRBV20-1 and TRBJ2-5, with 8 bases matching TRBD1. The CDR3 spans 14 residues. Germline V gene lookup returns CDR1 DFQATT and CDR2 SNEGSKA (reference sequence). J lost 4 bases, V lost 3 bases, and 7 bases had no gene match. CDR3 nucleotide sequence: TGCAGTGCTAGCAGCTTAGGACAGGGAGAGACCCAGTACTTC. This encodes CSASSLGQGETQYF.

This clonotype was seen many times. The chain has TRBV7-8 and TRBJ1-4; 7 bases agree with TRBD1. The CDR3 contains 15 residues. CDR1 is SGHVS and CDR2 is FQNEAQ in the germline V gene. V was clipped by 2 bases and J by 8 bases; unmatched bases: 8. CDR3 coding DNA: TGTGCCAGCAGCTTAATGAGGGGGCAGGGGGAAAAACTGTTTTTT. Amino acids: CASSLMRGQGEKLFF.

This clonotype was picked up a small number of times. The genes are TRBV19 and TRBJ1-1; possible D gene TRBD1, 5 bases. The V end lost 7 bases, the J end lost 12 bases, and 21 bases lay between the germline ends. CDR3 length: 13 residues. The germline V gene encodes CDR1 LNHDA and CDR2 SQIVND (reference sequence). The CDR3 protein is CASNTLGTSRTFF. The DNA of the CDR3 is TGTGCCAGTAACACGCTAGGGACGTCGAGAACTTTCTTT.

V and J are TRBV19 and TRBJ2-3, with 7 nucleotides matching TRBD2. Germline CDR1 and CDR2: LNHDA and SQIVND (reference sequence). V shed 6 bases and J 5 bases; nucleotides not matched to a gene: 11. CDR3 size: 15 residues. The CDR3 DNA reads TGTGCCAGTAGCGAAAGACGGGAGGCAATAGATACGCAGTATTTT. Amino acid sequence: CASSERREAIDTQYF.